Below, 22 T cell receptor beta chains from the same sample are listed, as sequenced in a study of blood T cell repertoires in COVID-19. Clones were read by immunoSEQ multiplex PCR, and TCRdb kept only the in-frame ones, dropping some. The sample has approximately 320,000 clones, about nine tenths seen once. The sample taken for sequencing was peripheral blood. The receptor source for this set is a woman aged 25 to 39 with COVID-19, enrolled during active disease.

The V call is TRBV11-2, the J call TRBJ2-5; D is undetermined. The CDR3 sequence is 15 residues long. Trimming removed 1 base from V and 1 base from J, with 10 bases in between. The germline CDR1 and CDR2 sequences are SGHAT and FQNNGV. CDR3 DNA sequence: TGTGCCAGCAGCTTAGTCGCAGGCTTCCAAGAGACCCAGTACTTC. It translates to CASSLVAGFQETQYF.

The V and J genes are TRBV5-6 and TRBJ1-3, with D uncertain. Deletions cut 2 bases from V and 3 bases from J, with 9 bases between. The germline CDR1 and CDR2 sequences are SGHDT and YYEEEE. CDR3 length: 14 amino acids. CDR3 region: CASSLAGFGNTIYF. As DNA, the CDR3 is TGTGCCAGCAGCTTAGCGGGTTTTGGAAACACCATATATTTT. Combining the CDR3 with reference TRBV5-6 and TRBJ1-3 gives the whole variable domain DAGVTQSPTHLIKTRGQQVTLRCSPKSGHDTVSWYQQALGQGPQFIFQYYEEEERQRGNFPDRFSGHQFPNYSSELNVNALLLGDSALYLCASSLAGFGNTIYFGEGSWLTVV.

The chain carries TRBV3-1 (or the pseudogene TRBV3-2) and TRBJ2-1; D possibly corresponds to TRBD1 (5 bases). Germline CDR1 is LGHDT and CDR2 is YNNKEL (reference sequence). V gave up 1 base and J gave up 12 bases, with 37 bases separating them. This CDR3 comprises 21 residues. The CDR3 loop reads CASSQVSYFRVGQGRLLGQFF. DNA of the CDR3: TGTGCCAGCAGCCAAGTGAGCTATTTCAGGGTGGGCCAAGGACGGCTTTTAGGGCAGTTCTTC.

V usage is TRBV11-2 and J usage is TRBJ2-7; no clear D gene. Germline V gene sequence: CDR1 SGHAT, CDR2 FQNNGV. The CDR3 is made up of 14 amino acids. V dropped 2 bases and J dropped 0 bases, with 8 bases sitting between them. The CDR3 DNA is TGTGCCAGCAGCTTATGGCCCGTCTCCTACGAGCAGTACTTC. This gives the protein CASSLWPVSYEQYF.

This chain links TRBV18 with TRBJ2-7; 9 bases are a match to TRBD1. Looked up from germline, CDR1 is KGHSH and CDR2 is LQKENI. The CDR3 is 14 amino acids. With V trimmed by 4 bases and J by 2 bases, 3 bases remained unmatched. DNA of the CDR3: TGTGCCAGCTCACTGACAGGGGGAGCCTACGAGCAGTACTTC. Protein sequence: CASSLTGGAYEQYF.

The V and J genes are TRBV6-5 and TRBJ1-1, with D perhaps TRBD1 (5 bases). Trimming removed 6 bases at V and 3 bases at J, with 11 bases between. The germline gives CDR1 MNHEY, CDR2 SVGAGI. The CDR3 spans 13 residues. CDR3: CASSLWGDTEAFF. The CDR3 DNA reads TGTGCCAGCAGCCTCTGGGGGGACACTGAAGCTTTCTTT.

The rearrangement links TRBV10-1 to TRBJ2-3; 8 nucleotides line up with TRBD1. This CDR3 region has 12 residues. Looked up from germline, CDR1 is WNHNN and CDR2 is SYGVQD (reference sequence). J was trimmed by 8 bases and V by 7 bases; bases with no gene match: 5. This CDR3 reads CASTDRGGTQYF. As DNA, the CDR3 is TGCGCCAGCACAGACAGGGGTGGTACGCAGTATTTT.

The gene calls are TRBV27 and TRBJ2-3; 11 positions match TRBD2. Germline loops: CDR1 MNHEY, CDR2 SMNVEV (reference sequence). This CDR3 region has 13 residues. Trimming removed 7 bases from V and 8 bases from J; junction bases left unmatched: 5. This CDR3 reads CASTLAGGGTQYF. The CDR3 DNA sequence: TGTGCCAGCACCCTAGCGGGGGGTGGTACGCAGTATTTT.

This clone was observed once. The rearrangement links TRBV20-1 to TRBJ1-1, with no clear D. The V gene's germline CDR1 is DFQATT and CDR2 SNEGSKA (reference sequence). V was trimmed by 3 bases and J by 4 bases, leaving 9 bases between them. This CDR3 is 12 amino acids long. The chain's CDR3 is CSASTRITEAFF. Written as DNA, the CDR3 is TGCAGTGCTAGTACCAGAATCACTGAAGCTTTCTTT.

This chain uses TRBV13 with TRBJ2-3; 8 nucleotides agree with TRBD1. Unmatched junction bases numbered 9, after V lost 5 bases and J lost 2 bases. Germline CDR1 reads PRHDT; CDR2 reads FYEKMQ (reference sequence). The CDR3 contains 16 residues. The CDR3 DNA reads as TGTGCCAGCAGCGGAAGACAGGGGACCTTCACAGATACGCAGTATTTT. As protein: CASSGRQGTFTDTQYF. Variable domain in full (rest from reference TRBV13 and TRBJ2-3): AAGVIQSPRHLIKEKRETATLKCYPIPRHDTVYWYQQGPGQDPQFLISFYEKMQSDKGSIPDRFSAQQFSDYHSELNMSSLELGDSALYFCASSGRQGTFTDTQYFGPGTRLTVL.

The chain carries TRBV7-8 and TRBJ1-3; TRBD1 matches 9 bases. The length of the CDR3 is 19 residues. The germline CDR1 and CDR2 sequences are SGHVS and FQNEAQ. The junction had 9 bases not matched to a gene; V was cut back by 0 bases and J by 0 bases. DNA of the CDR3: TGTGCCAGCAGCTTAGCAACTGGACAGGGGTGGCCCTCTGGAAACACCATATATTTT. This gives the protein CASSLATGQGWPSGNTIYF.

DNA for the CDR3: TGTGCCAGCAGCGTCCTTGGCCGCTACACCTTC. Its protein product is CASSVLGRYTF. The rearrangement links TRBV3-1 (or the pseudogene TRBV3-2) to TRBJ1-2; D is undetermined. From germline, CDR1 is LGHDT and CDR2 YNNKEL (reference sequence). The V end lost 5 bases, the J end lost 9 bases, and 10 bases lay between the germline ends. There are 11 residues in the CDR3.

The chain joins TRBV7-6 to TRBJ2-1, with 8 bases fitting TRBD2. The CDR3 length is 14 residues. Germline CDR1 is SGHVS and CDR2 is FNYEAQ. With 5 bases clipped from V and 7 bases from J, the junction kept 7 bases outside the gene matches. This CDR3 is CASSKRERGNEQFF. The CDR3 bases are TGTGCCAGCAGCAAGCGGGAGCGGGGTAATGAGCAGTTCTTC.

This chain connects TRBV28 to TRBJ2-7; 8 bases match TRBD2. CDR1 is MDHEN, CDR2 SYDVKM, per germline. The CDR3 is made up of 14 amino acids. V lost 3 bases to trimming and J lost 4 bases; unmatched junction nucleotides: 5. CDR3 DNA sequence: TGTGCCAGCAGTTTCAGGACTAGCTTGTACGAGCAGTACTTC. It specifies CASSFRTSLYEQYF. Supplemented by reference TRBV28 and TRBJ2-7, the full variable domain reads DVKVTQSSRYLVKRTGEKVFLECVQDMDHENMFWYRQDPGLGLRLIYFSYDVKMKEKGDIPEGYSVSREKKERFSLILESASTNQTSMYLCASSFRTSLYEQYFGPGTRLTVT.

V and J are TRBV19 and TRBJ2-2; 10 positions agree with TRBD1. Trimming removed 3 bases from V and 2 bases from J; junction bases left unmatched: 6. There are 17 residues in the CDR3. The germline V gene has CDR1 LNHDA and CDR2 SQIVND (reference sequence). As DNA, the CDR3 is TGTGCCAGTAGTATCAGACAGGGGGCGGGAAACACCGGGGAGCTGTTTTTT. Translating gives CASSIRQGAGNTGELFF. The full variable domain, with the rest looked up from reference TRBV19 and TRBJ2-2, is DGGITQSPKYLFRKEGQNVTLSCEQNLNHDAMYWYRQDPGQGLRLIYYSQIVNDFQKGDIAEGYSVSREKKESFPLTVTSAQKNPTAFYLCASSIRQGAGNTGELFFGEGSRLTVL.

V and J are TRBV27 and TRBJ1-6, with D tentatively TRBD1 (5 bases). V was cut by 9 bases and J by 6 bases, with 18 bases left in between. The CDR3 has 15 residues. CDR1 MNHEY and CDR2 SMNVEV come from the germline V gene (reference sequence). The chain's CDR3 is CASGLPGRLNSPLHF. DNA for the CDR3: TGTGCCAGTGGACTACCGGGACGGCTTAATTCACCCCTCCACTTT.

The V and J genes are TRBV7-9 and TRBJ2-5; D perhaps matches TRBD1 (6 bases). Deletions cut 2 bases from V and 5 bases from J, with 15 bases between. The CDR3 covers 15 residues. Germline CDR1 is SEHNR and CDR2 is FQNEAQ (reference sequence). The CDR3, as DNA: TGTGCCAGCAGCTTATGGGGCCAGCAGGGGGAGACCCAGTACTTC. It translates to CASSLWGQQGETQYF.

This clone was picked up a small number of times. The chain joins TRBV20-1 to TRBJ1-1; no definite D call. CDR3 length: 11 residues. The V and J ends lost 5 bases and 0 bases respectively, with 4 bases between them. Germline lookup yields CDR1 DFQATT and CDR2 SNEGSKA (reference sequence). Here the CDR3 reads CSAPVNTEAFF. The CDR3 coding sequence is TGCAGTGCTCCCGTGAACACTGAAGCTTTCTTT.

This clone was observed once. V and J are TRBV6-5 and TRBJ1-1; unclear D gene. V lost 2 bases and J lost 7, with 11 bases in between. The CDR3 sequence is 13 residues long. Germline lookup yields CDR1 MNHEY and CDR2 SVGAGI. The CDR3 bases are TGTGCCAGCAGTTACCGAAGGAGCAGTGAAGCTTTCTTT. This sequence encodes CASSYRRSSEAFF.

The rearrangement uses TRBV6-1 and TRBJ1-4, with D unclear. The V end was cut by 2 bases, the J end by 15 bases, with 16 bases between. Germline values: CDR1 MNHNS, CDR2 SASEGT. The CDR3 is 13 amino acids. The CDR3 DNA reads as TGTGCCAGCAGTGAACGGGGAAGGAGTCCGGTGTTTTTT. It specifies CASSERGRSPVFF.

The CDR3 nucleotides are TGTGCCACCAGTGATTTGGGCAATGGGGCGGAGACCCAGTACTTC. Protein: CATSDLGNGAETQYF. The chain combines TRBV24-1 with TRBJ2-5; weak D call: TRBD1 (5 bases). The CDR3 is 15 amino acids. The germline CDR1 and CDR2 sequences are KGHDR and SFDVKD. The V end lost 0 bases, the J end lost 5 bases, and 12 bases lay between the germline ends.

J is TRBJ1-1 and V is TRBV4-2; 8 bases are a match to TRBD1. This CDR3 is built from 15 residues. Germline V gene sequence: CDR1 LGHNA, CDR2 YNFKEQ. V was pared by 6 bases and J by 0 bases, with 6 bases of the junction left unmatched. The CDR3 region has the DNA TGTGCCAGCAGGGGACAGGAGGGGGTGAACACTGAAGCTTTCTTT. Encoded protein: CASRGQEGVNTEAFF.